A selection of T cell receptor beta chains follows, all from one sample in a study of blood T cell repertoires in COVID-19. Sequencing used immunoSEQ multiplex PCR; TCRdb keeps in-frame clones, though not all of them. The sample holds 150,000 to 200,000 clones, 81% seen once. Sample: peripheral blood. The receptors here all came from an elderly woman with COVID-19, enrolled during active disease. Each CDR3 is given with its conserved first and last residue. A D gene is named only where the DNA matches it firmly. Some rows have no size entry. The others give once, few or many, or a class for an expanded clone.

j_call: TRBJ2-7; d_call: -; v_call: TRBV5-6; clone_size: -; cdr3_nt: TGTGCCAACAGCCCGGAGGGAAGGGGCGAGCAGTACTTC; cdr3_aa: CANSPEGRGEQYF
j_call: TRBJ2-6; d_call: -; v_call: TRBV10-3; clone_size: -; cdr3_nt: TGTGCCATCAAACCCCGGGACAACCCAATCTCTGGGGCCAACGTCCTGACTTTC; cdr3_aa: CAIKPRDNPISGANVLTF
j_call: TRBJ1-4; d_call: -; v_call: TRBV11-2; clone_size: few; cdr3_nt: TGTGCCAGCAGCGCCGCTTGGGGAAGGGGTGAAAAACTGTTTTTT; cdr3_aa: CASSAAWGRGEKLFF
j_call: TRBJ1-2; d_call: -; v_call: TRBV5-1; clone_size: -; cdr3_nt: TGCGCCAGCACAGGGGCTCGGGGCTACACCTTC; cdr3_aa: CASTGARGYTF
j_call: TRBJ2-7; d_call: -; v_call: TRBV5-1; clone_size: -; cdr3_nt: TGCGCCAGCAGCTTGGATAGGCGGAGCTACGAGCAGTACTTC; cdr3_aa: CASSLDRRSYEQYF
j_call: TRBJ2-3; d_call: TRBD2; v_call: TRBV11-3; clone_size: -; cdr3_nt: TGTGCCAGCAGCCCACGGACTAGCGGTACAGATACGCAGTATTTT; cdr3_aa: CASSPRTSGTDTQYF
j_call: TRBJ2-4; d_call: -; v_call: TRBV19; clone_size: -; cdr3_nt: TGTGCCAGTAGTTATGGCCCAGGGTCCAAAAACATTCAGTACTTC; cdr3_aa: CASSYGPGSKNIQYF
j_call: TRBJ2-1; d_call: TRBD2; v_call: TRBV4-2; clone_size: -; cdr3_nt: TGTGCCAGCAGCCAAGTCCCTAGCGGGGGGTTCTCCTACAATGAGCAGTTCTTC; cdr3_aa: CASSQVPSGGFSYNEQFF
j_call: TRBJ1-5; d_call: TRBD1; v_call: TRBV28; clone_size: -; cdr3_nt: TGTGCCAGCAGGGGGACAGTTAGCAATCAGCCCCAGCATTTT; cdr3_aa: CASRGTVSNQPQHF
j_call: TRBJ1-1; d_call: TRBD1; v_call: TRBV27; clone_size: -; cdr3_nt: TGTGCCAGCAGTTTATTGACAGGGAGTACTGAAGCTTTCTTT; cdr3_aa: CASSLLTGSTEAFF
j_call: TRBJ2-3; d_call: TRBD2; v_call: TRBV7-7; clone_size: -; cdr3_nt: TGTGCCAGCAGCACCGGGGGGGGAGGGAATACGCAGTATTTT; cdr3_aa: CASSTGGGGNTQYF
j_call: TRBJ1-1; d_call: TRBD1; v_call: TRBV6-2/TRBV6-3; clone_size: -; cdr3_nt: TGTGCCAGCAGCCCCGGACAGGGGGCGAGAAGGGACACTGAAGCTTTCTTT; cdr3_aa: CASSPGQGARRDTEAFF
j_call: TRBJ2-1; d_call: -; v_call: TRBV9; clone_size: -; cdr3_nt: TGTGCCAGCAGCGTAGAGTGGGGCGCAAGCAATGAGCAGTTCTTC; cdr3_aa: CASSVEWGASNEQFF
j_call: TRBJ2-3; d_call: TRBD2; v_call: TRBV7-2; clone_size: -; cdr3_nt: TGTGCCAGCAGCTTCGGGGGGGCCGAGCCAGATACGCAGTATTTT; cdr3_aa: CASSFGGAEPDTQYF
j_call: TRBJ2-2; d_call: TRBD2; v_call: TRBV6-5; clone_size: -; cdr3_nt: TGTGCCAGCAAAGCGGGGGGGCCCACCGGGGAGCTGTTTTTT; cdr3_aa: CASKAGGPTGELFF
j_call: TRBJ2-2; d_call: TRBD2; v_call: TRBV7-7; clone_size: once; cdr3_nt: TGTTCGACGAAACCAGCGGGGGACACCGGGGAGCTGTTTTTT; cdr3_aa: CSTKPAGDTGELFF
j_call: TRBJ2-7; d_call: -; v_call: TRBV3-1/TRBV3-2; clone_size: -; cdr3_nt: TGTGCCAGCAGCCACGTCCCGAGTAGCTACGAGCAGTACTTC; cdr3_aa: CASSHVPSSYEQYF
j_call: TRBJ1-2; d_call: -; v_call: TRBV19; clone_size: -; cdr3_nt: TGTGCCAGTAGTATGGGCTGGCAGGGTAGTGTGTATGGCTACACCTTC; cdr3_aa: CASSMGWQGSVYGYTF
j_call: TRBJ2-1; d_call: TRBD2; v_call: TRBV7-8; clone_size: -; cdr3_nt: TGTGCCAGCAGCCCTAGCGGAAACTACAATGAGCAGTTCTTC; cdr3_aa: CASSPSGNYNEQFF
j_call: TRBJ2-1; d_call: -; v_call: TRBV6-5; clone_size: -; cdr3_nt: TGTGCCCGCGGCGGACAGCTTCTTCTTTACAATGAGCAGTTCTTC; cdr3_aa: CARGGQLLLYNEQFF
j_call: TRBJ2-2; d_call: -; v_call: TRBV28; clone_size: -; cdr3_nt: TGTGCCAGCACTTTAGGACAGTTGAACACCGGGGAGCTGTTTTTT; cdr3_aa: CASTLGQLNTGELFF
j_call: TRBJ1-1; d_call: -; v_call: TRBV28; clone_size: few; cdr3_nt: TGTGCCAGCAGTGCCACAGTTAGGTACACTGAAGCTTTCTTT; cdr3_aa: CASSATVRYTEAFF
j_call: TRBJ1-2; d_call: TRBD1; v_call: TRBV5-4; clone_size: -; cdr3_nt: TGTGCCAGCAGCTGGGGACAGGGGGGACCCTATGGCTACACCTTC; cdr3_aa: CASSWGQGGPYGYTF
j_call: TRBJ1-6; d_call: TRBD1; v_call: TRBV10-3; clone_size: -; cdr3_nt: TGTGCCATCAGTCAGAACAGGGGGCGTAATAATTCACCCCTCCACTTT; cdr3_aa: CAISQNRGRNNSPLHF
j_call: TRBJ2-1; d_call: -; v_call: TRBV11-3; clone_size: -; cdr3_nt: TGTGCCAGCAGCTTAGCCCCGGGGTGGGACACAGGGAAGAAATACAATGAGCAGTTCTTC; cdr3_aa: CASSLAPGWDTGKKYNEQFF
j_call: TRBJ1-2; d_call: -; v_call: TRBV19; clone_size: few; cdr3_nt: TGTGCCAGTAGTATGTGGGGCCCTTATGGCTACACCTTC; cdr3_aa: CASSMWGPYGYTF
j_call: TRBJ1-4; d_call: -; v_call: TRBV19; clone_size: once; cdr3_nt: TGTGCCAGTAGTAACCGGCGGGAGAGCGGAAAACTGTTTTTT; cdr3_aa: CASSNRRESGKLFF
j_call: TRBJ2-7; d_call: TRBD2; v_call: TRBV10-3; clone_size: once; cdr3_nt: TGTGCCATCAGTGAGGGCTTGGGGCTAGCGGGAGGTTCCCCTACGATCATCTACGAGCAGTACTTC; cdr3_aa: CAISEGLGLAGGSPTIIYEQYF